This is a list of T cell receptor beta chains from one sample in a study of blood T cell repertoires in COVID-19. Sequencing was performed with immunoSEQ multiplex PCR; in TCRdb, only in-frame clones are kept and a portion is missing. The sample lists about 25,000 clones, about nine tenths seen once, with more than 7% in the top ten. Sequencing was performed on peripheral blood. These receptors were obtained from a man in his fifties or sixties with active COVID-19. Both conserved end residues are part of each CDR3. A D gene is named only where the DNA matches it firmly. Expanded clones get a size class; other rows say once, few or many, or leave the size out.

>TRBD2|TRBV10-1|TRBJ2-7|-
CASSAGTSSHEQYF
TGCGCCAGCAGCGCCGGGACTAGCTCCCACGAGCAGTACTTC
>TRBD2|TRBV6-2/TRBV6-3|TRBJ2-2|-
CASSPIAGGSTGELFF
TGTGCCAGCAGTCCCATAGCGGGGGGAAGCACCGGGGAGCTGTTTTTT
>-|TRBV10-1|TRBJ2-1|-
CASSDSDLGPHNEQFF
TGCGCCAGCAGTGATTCCGATCTGGGGCCTCACAATGAGCAGTTCTTC
>-|TRBV5-1|TRBJ2-7|-
CASSLGTGAYEQYF
TGCGCCAGCAGCTTGGGGACTGGAGCCTACGAGCAGTACTTC
>-|TRBV30|TRBJ1-1|-
CAWSENARWRTEAFF
TGTGCCTGGAGCGAAAACGCCCGATGGAGAACTGAAGCTTTCTTT
>TRBD1|TRBV11-3|TRBJ2-3|-
CASSLGDRGPDTQYF
TGTGCCAGCAGCTTAGGTGACAGGGGGCCGGATACGCAGTATTTT
>TRBD1|TRBV18|TRBJ2-1|-
CASSPQGAYNEQFF
TGTGCCAGCTCACCCCAGGGGGCCTACAATGAGCAGTTCTTC
>TRBD1|TRBV3-1/TRBV3-2|TRBJ1-6|-
CASSPLSGQGSSPLHF
TGTGCCAGCAGCCCCCTAAGCGGACAGGGCAGCTCACCCCTCCACTTT
>-|TRBV28|TRBJ1-2|-
CASSLPGRPGYTF
TGTGCCAGCAGTCTCCCGGGGAGGCCTGGCTACACCTTC
>TRBD1|TRBV24-1|TRBJ2-5|-
CATSDLQGGSQETQYF
TGTGCCACCAGTGATTTACAGGGGGGAAGCCAAGAGACCCAGTACTTC
>TRBD1|TRBV27|TRBJ1-6|-
CASSSRALTGGYNSPLHF
TGTGCCAGCAGTTCCCGGGCACTAACAGGGGGCTATAATTCACCCCTCCACTTT
>TRBD2|TRBV11-2|TRBJ2-5|-
CASSLGLTSGRASQETQYF
TGTGCCAGCAGCTTAGGACTGACTAGCGGGAGGGCGAGCCAAGAGACCCAGTACTTC
>-|TRBV6-4|TRBJ2-2|-
CASSATSGPGELFF
TGTGCCAGCAGTGCGACTAGTGGTCCCGGGGAGCTGTTTTTT
>-|TRBV12-3/TRBV12-4|TRBJ2-3|-
CASSRQVTDTQYF
TGTGCCAGCAGTCGACAGGTAACAGATACGCAGTATTTT
>TRBD1|TRBV18|TRBJ2-2|-
CASETGVNTGELFF
TGTGCCAGTGAAACAGGGGTAAACACCGGGGAGCTGTTTTTT
>-|TRBV11-3|TRBJ1-2|-
CASSLDLSSLGKGYTF
TGTGCCAGCAGCTTAGATCTTAGTAGTCTGGGCAAAGGCTACACCTTC
>-|TRBV6-2/TRBV6-3|TRBJ2-7|-
CASSARPLYEQYF
TGTGCCAGCAGTGCTCGTCCACTTTACGAGCAGTACTTC
>-|TRBV27|TRBJ1-5|once
CASSLARYNQPQHF
TGTGCCAGCAGCCTAGCCAGATACAATCAGCCCCAGCATTTT
>TRBD1|TRBV9|TRBJ1-4|-
CASSEGDRGRREKLFF
TGTGCCAGCAGCGAAGGAGACAGGGGGCGTCGTGAAAAACTGTTTTTT
>-|TRBV27|TRBJ2-1|-
CASSRPQGRLTFF
TGTGCCAGCAGTCGACCACAGGGACGGTTGACGTTCTTC
>TRBD1|TRBV24-1|TRBJ1-2|-
CATSDSRQGRYGYTF
TGTGCCACCAGTGACTCCCGACAGGGACGCTATGGCTACACCTTC
>-|TRBV6-5|TRBJ2-1|-
CASRLTGRPYNEQFF
TGTGCCAGCAGACTGACAGGGAGGCCCTACAATGAGCAGTTCTTC
>-|TRBV25-1|TRBJ1-4|-
CASRPLGGRTNEKLFF
TGTGCCAGCAGGCCCCTCGGAGGTCGGACTAATGAAAAACTGTTTTTT
>TRBD1|TRBV10-3|TRBJ2-6|-
CAISVDRGSGANVLTF
TGTGCCATCAGTGTAGACAGGGGCTCTGGGGCCAACGTCCTGACTTTC
>-|TRBV11-3|TRBJ2-3|-
CASSLGSTGSSTDTQYF
TGTGCCAGCAGCTTAGGGAGCACAGGGTCAAGCACAGATACGCAGTATTTT
>TRBD1|TRBV5-5|TRBJ1-1|-
CASSGGQALTEAFF
TGTGCCAGCAGCGGTGGACAGGCCCTCACTGAAGCTTTCTTT
>TRBD1|TRBV30|TRBJ1-4|-
CAWSAGRQGGEKLFF
TGTGCCTGGAGTGCCGGTAGACAGGGTGGTGAAAAACTGTTTTTT
>-|TRBV29-1|TRBJ1-1|-
CSVDWAGYKAFF
TGCAGCGTTGACTGGGCAGGGTATAAAGCTTTCTTT
>-|TRBV4-1|TRBJ2-6|once
CASSQPWHRLSGANVLTF
TGCGCCAGCAGCCAGCCGTGGCACAGGCTCTCTGGGGCCAACGTCCTGACTTTC
>TRBD2|TRBV9|TRBJ2-3|once
CASSVGLAGDSDTQYF
TGTGCCAGCAGCGTAGGACTAGCGGGAGATTCAGATACGCAGTATTTT
>-|TRBV4-1|TRBJ1-3|-
CASSQDRVISGNTIYF
TGCGCCAGCAGCCAAGATCGAGTGATCTCTGGAAACACCATATATTTT
>TRBD1|TRBV7-7|TRBJ1-1|-
CASSPLTGFDTEAFF
TGTGCTAGCAGCCCTCTGACAGGGTTCGACACTGAAGCTTTCTTT
>-|TRBV4-1|TRBJ2-7|-
CASSHPLGGGSGDYEQYF
TGCGCCAGCAGCCATCCCCTAGGAGGCGGGTCTGGGGATTACGAGCAGTACTTC
>-|TRBV13|TRBJ1-5|-
CASSSNRVVQPQHF
TGTGCCAGCAGCTCGAACAGGGTAGTTCAGCCCCAGCATTTT
>-|TRBV2|TRBJ2-1|-
CASLSGNSYNEQFF
TGTGCCAGCCTTAGCGGAAACTCCTACAATGAGCAGTTCTTC
>-|TRBV6-5|TRBJ1-5|few
CASRLRGGPQHF
TGTGCCAGCAGATTACGAGGGGGGCCCCAGCATTTT
>-|TRBV7-2|TRBJ2-5|few
CASSPGQRQETQYF
TGTGCCAGCAGCCCAGGACAGAGGCAAGAGACCCAGTACTTC
>-|TRBV7-2|TRBJ2-3|-
CASSLAGGLDTQYF
TGTGCCAGCAGCTTAGCGGGAGGTCTGGATACGCAGTATTTT
>-|TRBV5-1|TRBJ2-1|-
CASRAGGPYNEQFF
TGCGCCAGCCGGGCCGGGGGACCCTACAATGAGCAGTTCTTC